This record concerns one T cell receptor (beta chain) sequence. This entry is derived from a study of CD8+ T cells in alopecia areata. About the study: A 6-month period off drug followed tofacitinib, which lasted 6 to 18 months.

As to treatment: oral pan-JAK inhibitor, 5-10 mg twice daily. Reverse transcription of extracted RNA yielded cDNA, which provided the sequencing template. TCRdb's table, derived via immunoSEQ multiplex PCR, lists solely in-frame clones and lacks some. The sample lists around 110,000 clones, roughly 50% occurring once. The CDR3 totals 17 residues. Unmatched junction bases numbered 7, after V lost 1 base and J lost 5 bases. CDR1 and CDR2 (germline): SEHNR, FQNEAQ (reference sequence). The source was CD8+ T cells sorted from blood, collected at week 24, from a patient treated with tofacitinib. The clonotype comes from a human donor with alopecia areata. J is TRBJ2-1 and V is TRBV7-9; 11 bases fit TRBD2. CDR3 residues: CASSLDLAGGNDNEQFF. In nucleotides, the CDR3 is TGTGCCAGCAGCTTAGATCTAGCGGGGGGCAACGACAATGAGCAGTTCTTC.